This T cell receptor (beta chain) emerged from a study of blood T cells in healthy people across ages. Whole-study results and caveats: Unsorted PBMCs ruled out conclusive naive versus antigen-experienced comparison.

Per the germline V gene, CDR1 is DFQATT and CDR2 is SNEGSKA (reference sequence). The CDR3 runs 12 residues. V shed 0 bases and J shed 5 bases, with 7 bases lying between them. Primers used in a second PCR of roughly 7 to 12 cycles were a sample-barcoded 5' primer and a J-beta primer mix. TCRdb independently ran MiXCR on the 5' RACE reads; one entry per CDR3 protein. The sample gives about 570,000 distinct CDR3 sequences, 25% to 30% of which show up once; approximately 17% is in the top ten. The authors isolated at least 7 million PBMCs per sample. There were at least 5.5 micrograms of total RNA extracted from every sample. Comment on this clonotype: Its antigen is as yet unknown.

The sequenced sample was blood. The sequence was collected from a woman in her 70s in good health. V gene TRBV20-1 combines with J gene TRBJ1-1; D remains ambiguous. CDR3 loop: CSARDRETEAFF. In DNA form, the CDR3 reads TGCAGTGCTAGAGATCGAGAGACTGAAGCTTTCTTT.